This TCR beta chain was recovered during a study of OX40 agonist ivuxolimab in advanced cancers. As for the study in general: Recorded diagnoses for dose-escalation patients were hepatocellular carcinoma, melanoma, renal cell or head and neck cancer.

The V gene end was trimmed by 0 bases and the J gene end by 7 bases; junction bases not matched to a gene: 14. The CDR3 spans 17 residues. Germline V gives CDR1 MGHRA, CDR2 YSYEKL. Excluded were patients having autoimmune disease history or systemic immunosuppression. Profiling relied on immunoSEQ multiplex PCR, and the TCRdb table lists in-frame clones only, not all of them. Among 90,000 or so clones listed, over 75% were seen once. General observations from the study: Certain nonresponders additionally had low normalized T-cell clonal expansion. The mean number of expanded clones was higher in CD8+ T cells than in CD4+.

Comments on this clone: Its antigen is not identified.

The J gene is TRBJ2-5, the V gene TRBV4-1, with 7 bases fitting TRBD2. The receptor was isolated from an adult with an advanced solid tumor such as melanoma, head and neck, liver or kidney cancer. The specimen was CD4+ or CD8+ T cells sorted from blood, collected in a trial of the OX40 agonist ivuxolimab. The CDR3 sequence is CASSQEHPGARGGTQYF. CDR3 nucleotides: TGCGCCAGCAGCCAAGAGCATCCTGGGGCCCGCGGGGGGACCCAGTACTTC.